The rows below give T cell receptor beta chains drawn from one sample of a study of blood T cell repertoires in COVID-19. TCRdb's copy holds only in-frame clones and misses some; the assay was immunoSEQ multiplex PCR. The data show hundreds of thousands of clones, with about 73% seen just once and about 3.1% held by the top ten. Material: peripheral blood. These receptors came from a woman older than 75 with acute or convalescent COVID-19. The CDR3 runs from the conserved cysteine through the conserved F or W. The listing skips clone size in some rows; elsewhere it reads once, few, many or a size class.

v_call clone_size cdr3_aa
TRBV11-2 NA CASSLSLTVHNSPLHF
TRBV9 NA CASSPRTGGYTEAFF
TRBV2 NA CASSGEGQREPQHF
TRBV27 NA CASSRLEGETQYF
TRBV3-1/TRBV3-2 NA CASSRVAGVYEQYF
TRBV4-1 NA CASSKDPGLGYTF
TRBV12-3/TRBV12-4 few CASSIQVTEAFF
TRBV6-5 NA CASTPMPGQGYEQYF
TRBV5-1 once CASSSGTHPTNEKLFF
TRBV25-1 few CASRGQSATWLFF
TRBV3-1/TRBV3-2 NA CASSQGWQGVSEQYF
TRBV9 NA CASSVGQNDGELFF
TRBV19 NA CASHQGGYNSPLHF
TRBV30 NA CAWTNRVEVRSYNEQFF
TRBV19 NA CASSMGAPSGNTIYF
TRBV5-1 NA CASSLMDRAPEAFF
TRBV19 NA CASSTRTGSLTSYNSPLHF
TRBV10-2 few CASSERGTSGRRVQNIQYF
TRBV6-5 NA CASSYSRGGGQPQHF
TRBV20-1 once CSASRLNSPLHF
TRBV9 NA CASSVGTTYEQYF
TRBV7-2 NA CASSFPQAGDEKLFF
TRBV5-1 many CASSFAGPSYGNTIYF
TRBV2 NA CASSRTSARETQYF
TRBV19 few CASTNIGTGGVQPQHF